This entry is about one TCR beta chain. It has no known antigen specificity. The record has no base qualities; no much larger clone is one base away. CDR1 SGDLS and CDR2 YYNGEE were looked up in the germline V gene. The CDR3 goes from the cysteine to the phenylalanine over 15 residues. Only the CDR3 region is kept as DNA, spanning 45 bases read in frame from base 1. Relative to germline, V is missing 3 bases and J is missing 6 bases, with 10 bases of the junction outside any gene match. TCRbeta repertoires were sequenced from genomic DNA with the immunoSEQ hsTCRB assay version 4 in survey mode. For TCRbeta sequencing, genomic DNA was diluted to around 9.7 ng/uL, and up to about 1 ug was used per sample. From the authors' description of their analysis: TCRbeta data analysis was done in ImmunoSeq Analyzer 3.0, and diversity was calculated on productive nucleotide rearrangements. Using the Immunarch R package, the improved Chao index served to estimate lower-bound TCR diversity and the Gini coefficient served to estimate clonality. Different nucleotide rearrangements encoding the same CDR3beta amino acid sequence were counted as distinct clonotypes. TCRbeta sequences significantly enriched in antigen-responding cells relative to anti-CD3/anti-CD28-activated cells were identified by differential abundance analysis. TCRs were clustered by predicted peptide-MHC specificity with GLIPH2, both within individual participants and across merged participant data sets. TCRdb stores this immuneACCESS table with in-frame sequences only. Part of the clones is absent; in the studies checked, under half of the shortfall reflects unresolved V genes, and no reason is known for the rest. Clonal size and the V and J genes are those of that table, whereas D and trimming came from the DNA. This sample holds under 25,000 clones; about 74% were observed only once. The ten largest make up about 1.8% of the sample.

The data derive from a study of persistence of HIV-infected CD4 T cells (dated by TCRdb to the early 2020s). Some background on the complete study: The median time participants had been on suppressive ART was about 8 years. The clonality of all cells in each sorted population was measured by TCRbeta sequencing, and the clonality of infected cells was measured by proviral sequencing. CMV- and HIV-1 Gag-responding CD4+ T cells were isolated from ART-treated individuals so that antigen-driven clonal expansion of HIV-1-infected cells could be examined. The TCR cluster analysis across participants included roughly 8 participants for CMV and six or seven participants for Gag. Peripheral blood samples of up to about 200 mL were obtained at multiple time points, with the exception of two participants, for whom leukapheresis was performed at a single time point.

The meaning of the sample's treatment or condition label: suppressive antiretroviral therapy. A pool of overlapping 15-mer peptides from HIV-1 Gag, at 0.8 to 1 ug per peptide per mL, was used to stimulate the cells. CD4+ T cells that responded were sorted based on upregulation of both CD40 ligand and CD69. Participants were HIV-1-infected adults who started suppressive ART during chronic infection. For at least 4 years, the participants' plasma HIV-1 RNA had been undetectable, below 50 copies/mL. To be included, a participant needed positive CMV serology and a CD4+ T cell count above 400 cells/uL. Before stimulation, PBMCs were isolated using density centrifugation and depleted of CD8+ T cells. For roughly 20 hours, CD8-depleted PBMCs were stimulated with anti-CD28/CD49d costimulation, a CD40-blocking antibody, and enfuvirtide, which was added to prevent new infections. Cell sorting was performed on a Beckman Coulter MoFlo Legacy or XDP sorter, and dead cells were excluded with propidium iodide. For samples with more than one million cells, genomic DNA was extracted with the QIAamp DNA Mini Kit, and for all other samples the Quick-DNA Microprep Kit was used.

Here is what the overall study found, with its caveats: Significantly lower TCRbeta richness was observed in CMV- and Gag-responding cells than in anti-CD3/anti-CD28-responding cells, and higher oligoclonality was observed in CMV-responding cells than in CD3/CD28-stimulated and Gag-responding cells. Enrichment of degenerate expanded CDR3beta sequences was found in antigen-responding cells, suggesting convergent selection of CD4+ responses to CMV and Gag. Few individuals were included in the study, and only a limited range of antigens was tested. A correlation was observed between TCR oligoclonality and proviral oligoclonality within the same sorted populations. Bulk TCR analyses could not be limited to the rare CMV-responding cells that actually contained HIV-1 proviruses.

The chain links TRBV9 with TRBJ1-1, with 8 bases in between that match TRBD1. Sequencing used CD4+ T cells sorted from PBMCs after roughly 18-hour stimulation, obtained from a patient who received antiretroviral therapy. The label giving this sample's cell subset or site can be read as: CD40L+CD69+ CD4 T cells responding to HIV-1 Gag peptides. This clonotype was sampled from an adult man with HIV who was CMV-seropositive. The CDR3 loop reads CASSGPGQGRSEAFF. The bases read TGTGCCAGCAGCGGGCCCGGACAGGGAAGATCTGAAGCTTTCTTT.